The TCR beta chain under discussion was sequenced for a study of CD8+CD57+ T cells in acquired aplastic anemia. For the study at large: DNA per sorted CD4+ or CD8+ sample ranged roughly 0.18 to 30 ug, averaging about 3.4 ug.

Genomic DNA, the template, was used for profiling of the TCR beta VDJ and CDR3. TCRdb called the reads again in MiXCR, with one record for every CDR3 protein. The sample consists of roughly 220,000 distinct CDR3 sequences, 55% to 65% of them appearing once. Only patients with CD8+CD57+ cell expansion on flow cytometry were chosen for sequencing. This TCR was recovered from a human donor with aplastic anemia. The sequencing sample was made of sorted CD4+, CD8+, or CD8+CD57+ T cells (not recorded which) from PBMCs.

The CDR3 bases are TGCAGTGGCTCGACAGGGATTAATTCACCCCTCCACTTT. This gives the protein CSGSTGINSPLHF. The chain uses TRBV20-1 and TRBJ1-6, with TRBD1 matching 7 bases. V was clipped by 7 bases and J by 6 bases; unmatched bases: 6. The CDR3 runs to 13 residues. Germline CDR1 is DFQATT and CDR2 is SNEGSKA (reference sequence).